A single TCR beta chain is shown here with its context. Method: immunoSEQ multiplex PCR; TCRdb's copy keeps in-frame clones and lacks some. The sample shows under 200,000 clones, over 70% of them seen only once. The record originates from a study of blood T cell repertoires in COVID-19. Turning to the study itself: Acute and convalescent COVID-19 specimens originated in the United States, Italy and Spain. PBMCs, B-cell-depleted T cells, or T cells were the source of the cDNA or gDNA that made up the material.

The CDR3 runs 15 residues. Per the germline V gene, CDR1 is MDHEN and CDR2 is SYDVKM. Trimming removed 8 bases from V and 5 bases from J, with 21 bases in between. Cohort placement rested on clinical history that participants reported themselves. Sequenced material: PBMCs or T cells enriched from blood (not recorded which). The TCR originated in a woman in her forties with acute COVID-19. The chain carries TRBV28 and TRBJ1-1, with a possible D match to TRBD1 (6 bases). CDR3 sequence (DNA): TGTGCCAGCTCCTTCGCGGGGGGCGCGAAGACTGAAGCTTTCTTT. Its protein is CASSFAGGAKTEAFF.